The rows below give T cell receptor beta chains drawn from one sample of a study of human T cells and chemical hapten exposure. TCRdb re-called the RACE reads with MiXCR, one entry per CDR3 protein. The sample has fewer than 100,000 distinct CDR3 sequences; 9.5% to 13% are singletons. Sequencing used whole blood, obtained in connection with sensitization to the hapten diphenylcyclopropenone (DPC). The receptors originated from a man between 18 and 35 years old with alopecia areata. Some clones in this sample may be carry-over from other donors' samples. Each CDR3 is given with its conserved first and last residue. Each record gives: CDR3 DNA, CDR3 protein, D gene, clone size, V gene, J gene. The D gene is left open where the match is weak. Not all rows give a size; the values are once, few, many and, for expanded clones, a class.

CDR3nt: TGTGCCAGTACCCGGACTAGCGGGGGGCAAGATACGCAGTATTTT
CDR3aa: CASTRTSGGQDTQYF
d_gene: TRBD2
abundance: many
v_gene: TRBV19
j_gene: TRBJ2-3

CDR3nt: TGTGCCAGCAGCAACCCGACTAGCGGGGGATTAGATACGCAGTATTTT
CDR3aa: CASSNPTSGGLDTQYF
d_gene: TRBD2
abundance: few
v_gene: TRBV10-1
j_gene: TRBJ2-3

CDR3nt: TGTGCCAGCAGTTTAGAGCCCCCGGCGGGGGGCGGCGGGGAGCTGTTTTTT
CDR3aa: CASSLEPPAGGGGELFF
d_gene: TRBD2
abundance: .
v_gene: TRBV12-3/TRBV12-4
j_gene: TRBJ2-2

CDR3nt: TGCAGCGTTGTCTCGGGACAGGTGAACACCGGGGAGCTGTTTTTT
CDR3aa: CSVVSGQVNTGELFF
d_gene: TRBD1
abundance: .
v_gene: TRBV29-1
j_gene: TRBJ2-2

CDR3nt: TGCAGTGTTGGGGGAAGTAATGAAAAACTGTTTTTT
CDR3aa: CSVGGSNEKLFF
d_gene: .
abundance: few
v_gene: TRBV20-1
j_gene: TRBJ1-4

CDR3nt: TGTGCCACCAGTGATTTCGGAGGAGGGGGCACCGGGGAGCTGTTTTTT
CDR3aa: CATSDFGGGGTGELFF
d_gene: .
abundance: few
v_gene: TRBV24-1
j_gene: TRBJ2-2

CDR3nt: TGTGCCAGCAGCTTGGCCGGGACAGGGGTGGAGACCCAGTACTTC
CDR3aa: CASSLAGTGVETQYF
d_gene: TRBD1
abundance: few
v_gene: TRBV7-9
j_gene: TRBJ2-5

CDR3nt: TGTGCCACCCTAGGGACCACAGATACGCAGTATTTT
CDR3aa: CATLGTTDTQYF
d_gene: .
abundance: many
v_gene: TRBV2
j_gene: TRBJ2-3

CDR3nt: TGTGCCAGCAGGCGAGGGGGAGGAACTGAAGCTTTCTTT
CDR3aa: CASRRGGGTEAFF
d_gene: .
abundance: few
v_gene: TRBV5-5
j_gene: TRBJ1-1

CDR3nt: TGCAGCGCTACACCCGGGACAGGTGATTTCTACGAGCAGTACTTC
CDR3aa: CSATPGTGDFYEQYF
d_gene: TRBD1
abundance: .
v_gene: TRBV29-1
j_gene: TRBJ2-7

CDR3nt: TGTGCCAGCAGACCCCCCGGACTAGTAACAGATACGCAGTATTTT
CDR3aa: CASRPPGLVTDTQYF
d_gene: TRBD2
abundance: many
v_gene: TRBV7-2
j_gene: TRBJ2-3

CDR3nt: TGTGCCAGCAGCCCCCCAGGGGGGGCGGGATATGGCTACACCTTC
CDR3aa: CASSPPGGAGYGYTF
d_gene: TRBD1
abundance: few
v_gene: TRBV7-9
j_gene: TRBJ1-2

CDR3nt: TGTGCCAGCAGCTTGGCCGGTCAGGGGGCGACAGATACGCAGTATTTT
CDR3aa: CASSLAGQGATDTQYF
d_gene: TRBD1
abundance: few
v_gene: TRBV5-5
j_gene: TRBJ2-3

CDR3nt: TGTGCCAGCAACAAACGGGTCAATGAGCAGTTCTTC
CDR3aa: CASNKRVNEQFF
d_gene: .
abundance: .
v_gene: TRBV28
j_gene: TRBJ2-1

CDR3nt: TGTGCCAGCAGCCCCCAGGGGCGGGGGGCCTACGAGCAGTACTTC
CDR3aa: CASSPQGRGAYEQYF
d_gene: TRBD2
abundance: few
v_gene: TRBV6-5
j_gene: TRBJ2-7

CDR3nt: TGTGCCAGCACCGGGGCTTCGAACACTGAAGCTTTCTTT
CDR3aa: CASTGASNTEAFF
d_gene: .
abundance: .
v_gene: TRBV6-1
j_gene: TRBJ1-1

CDR3nt: TGTGCCAGCAGCTTAGCAGGGTCCGATTATTCCTACGAGCAGTACTTC
CDR3aa: CASSLAGSDYSYEQYF
d_gene: .
abundance: few
v_gene: TRBV7-9
j_gene: TRBJ2-7

CDR3nt: TGTGCCAGCAGCCAAGGAGGCCAGCCTTATTCACCCCTCCACTTT
CDR3aa: CASSQGGQPYSPLHF
d_gene: .
abundance: many
v_gene: TRBV3-1
j_gene: TRBJ1-6

CDR3nt: TGTGCCAGCAGCTTAGATTGGGGACAGCCCCAGCATTTT
CDR3aa: CASSLDWGQPQHF
d_gene: .
abundance: many
v_gene: TRBV7-9
j_gene: TRBJ1-5

CDR3nt: TGTGCCAGCAGGGTACAGGGTAGGGCCCAGTACTTC
CDR3aa: CASRVQGRAQYF
d_gene: .
abundance: .
v_gene: TRBV7-2
j_gene: TRBJ2-5